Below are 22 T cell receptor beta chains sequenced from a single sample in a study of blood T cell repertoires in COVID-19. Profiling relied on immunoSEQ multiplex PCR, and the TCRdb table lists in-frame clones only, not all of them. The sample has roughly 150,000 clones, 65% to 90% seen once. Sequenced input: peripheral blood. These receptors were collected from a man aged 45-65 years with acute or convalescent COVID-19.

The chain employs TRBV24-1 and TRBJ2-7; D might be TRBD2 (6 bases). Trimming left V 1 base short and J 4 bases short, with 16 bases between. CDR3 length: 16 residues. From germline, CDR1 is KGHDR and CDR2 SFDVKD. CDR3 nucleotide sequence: TGTGCCACCAGTGATTTTTCTACCCGGGGGATTTACGAGCAGTACTTC. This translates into CATSDFSTRGIYEQYF.

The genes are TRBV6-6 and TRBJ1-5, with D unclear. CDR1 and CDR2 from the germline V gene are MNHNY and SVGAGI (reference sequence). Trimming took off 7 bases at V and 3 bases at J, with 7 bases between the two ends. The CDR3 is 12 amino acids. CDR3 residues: CASKAINQPQHF. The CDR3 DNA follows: TGTGCCAGCAAAGCAATCAATCAGCCCCAGCATTTT.

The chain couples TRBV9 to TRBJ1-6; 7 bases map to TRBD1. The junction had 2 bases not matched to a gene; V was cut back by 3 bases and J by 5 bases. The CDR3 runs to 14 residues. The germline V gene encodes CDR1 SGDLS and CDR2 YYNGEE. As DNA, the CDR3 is TGTGCCAGCAGCGCGCAGGGGGATAATTCACCCCTCCACTTT. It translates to CASSAQGDNSPLHF.

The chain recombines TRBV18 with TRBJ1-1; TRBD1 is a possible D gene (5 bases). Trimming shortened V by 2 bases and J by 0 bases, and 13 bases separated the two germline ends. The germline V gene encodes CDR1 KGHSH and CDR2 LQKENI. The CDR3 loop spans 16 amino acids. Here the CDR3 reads CASSPFSGHMNTEAFF. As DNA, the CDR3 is TGTGCCAGCTCACCATTTTCAGGGCATATGAACACTGAAGCTTTCTTT. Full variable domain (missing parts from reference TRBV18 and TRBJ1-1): NAGVMQNPRHLVRRRGQEARLRCSPMKGHSHVYWYRQLPEEGLKFMVYLQKENIIDESGMPKERFSAEFPKEGPSILRIQQVVRGDSAAYFCASSPFSGHMNTEAFFGQGTRLTVV.

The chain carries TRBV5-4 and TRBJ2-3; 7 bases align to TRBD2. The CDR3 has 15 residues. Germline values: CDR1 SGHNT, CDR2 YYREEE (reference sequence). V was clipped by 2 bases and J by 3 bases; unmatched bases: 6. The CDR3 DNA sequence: TGTGCCAGCAGCTTACCGGGAGGAGGGACAGATACGCAGTATTTT. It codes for CASSLPGGGTDTQYF.

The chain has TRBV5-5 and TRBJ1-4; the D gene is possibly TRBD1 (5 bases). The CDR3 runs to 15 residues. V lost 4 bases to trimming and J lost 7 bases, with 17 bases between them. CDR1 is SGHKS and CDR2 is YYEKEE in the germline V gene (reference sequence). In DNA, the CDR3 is TGTGCCAGCAGCAGTCAGGGAGGGGAGTTTGAAAAACTGTTTTTT. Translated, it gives CASSSQGGEFEKLFF.

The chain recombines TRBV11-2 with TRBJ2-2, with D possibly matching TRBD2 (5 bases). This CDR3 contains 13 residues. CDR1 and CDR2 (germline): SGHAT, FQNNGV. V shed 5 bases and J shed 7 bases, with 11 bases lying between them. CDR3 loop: CASSQTTGGELFF. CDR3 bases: TGTGCCAGCAGCCAGACTACGGGCGGGGAGCTGTTTTTT.

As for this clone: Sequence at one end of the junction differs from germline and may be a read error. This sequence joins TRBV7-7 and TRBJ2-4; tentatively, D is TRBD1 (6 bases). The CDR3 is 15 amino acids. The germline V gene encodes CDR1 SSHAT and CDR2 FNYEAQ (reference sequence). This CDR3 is CASSLVLTGIDIQYF. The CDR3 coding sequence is TGTGCTAGCAGCTTAGTTCTAACAGGGATAGACATTCAGTACTTC.

The CDR3 reads CASSPDRFSPLHF. The CDR3 bases are TGTGCCAGCAGCCCGGACAGGTTTTCACCCCTCCACTTT. This chain joins TRBV2 and TRBJ1-6; 7 nucleotides align to TRBD1. The CDR3 runs to 13 residues. Germline CDR1 reads SNHLY; CDR2 reads FYNNEI. The J segment lost 9 bases and the V segment lost 6 bases, leaving 5 bases of the junction unmatched.

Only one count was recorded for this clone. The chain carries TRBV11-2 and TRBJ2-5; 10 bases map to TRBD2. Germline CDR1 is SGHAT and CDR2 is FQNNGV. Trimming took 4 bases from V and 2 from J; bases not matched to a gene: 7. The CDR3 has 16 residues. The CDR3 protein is CASSSRTSGAQETQYF. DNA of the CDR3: TGTGCCAGCAGCTCCCGAACTAGCGGGGCACAAGAGACCCAGTACTTC.

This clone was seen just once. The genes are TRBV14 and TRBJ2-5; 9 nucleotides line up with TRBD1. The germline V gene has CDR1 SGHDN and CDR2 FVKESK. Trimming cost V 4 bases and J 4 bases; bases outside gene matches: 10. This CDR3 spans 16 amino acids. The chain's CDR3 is CASSRLQGAVRETQYF. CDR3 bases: TGTGCCAGCAGCCGGCTACAGGGGGCCGTTCGAGAGACCCAGTACTTC. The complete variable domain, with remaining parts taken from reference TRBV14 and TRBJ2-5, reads EAGVTQFPSHSVIEKGQTVTLRCDPISGHDNLYWYRRVMGKEIKFLLHFVKESKQDESGMPNNRFLAERTGGTYSTLKVQPAELEDSGVYFCASSRLQGAVRETQYFGPGTRLLVL.

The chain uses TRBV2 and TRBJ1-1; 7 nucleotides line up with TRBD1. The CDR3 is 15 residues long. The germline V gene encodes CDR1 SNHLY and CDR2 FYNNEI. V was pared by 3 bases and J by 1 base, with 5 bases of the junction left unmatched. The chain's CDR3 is CASSEGWTGNTEAFF. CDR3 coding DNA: TGTGCCAGCAGTGAGGGGTGGACAGGGAACACTGAAGCTTTCTTT. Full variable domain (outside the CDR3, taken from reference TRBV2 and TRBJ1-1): EPEVTQTPSHQVTQMGQEVILRCVPISNHLYFYWYRQILGQKVEFLVSFYNNEISEKSEIFDDQFSVERPDGSNFTLKIRSTKLEDSAMYFCASSEGWTGNTEAFFGQGTRLTVV.

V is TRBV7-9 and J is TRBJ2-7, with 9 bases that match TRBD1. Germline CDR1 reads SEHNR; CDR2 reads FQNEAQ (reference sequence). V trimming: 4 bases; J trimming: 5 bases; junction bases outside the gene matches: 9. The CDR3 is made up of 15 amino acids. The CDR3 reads CASSSAGTGFHEQYF. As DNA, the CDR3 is TGTGCCAGCAGCTCCGCCGGGACAGGGTTCCACGAGCAGTACTTC.

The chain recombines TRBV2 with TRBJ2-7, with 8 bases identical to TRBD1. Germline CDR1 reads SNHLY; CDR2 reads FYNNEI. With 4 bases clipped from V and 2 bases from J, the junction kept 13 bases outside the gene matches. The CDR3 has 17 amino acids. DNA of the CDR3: TGTGCCAGCAGTGGGAAGTACCGGGACAGGTCAGCCTACGAGCAGTACTTC. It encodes CASSGKYRDRSAYEQYF.

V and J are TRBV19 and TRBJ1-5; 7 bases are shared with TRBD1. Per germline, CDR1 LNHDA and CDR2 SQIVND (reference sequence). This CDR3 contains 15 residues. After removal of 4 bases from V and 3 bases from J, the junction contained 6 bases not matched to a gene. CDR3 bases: TGTGCCAGTAGTAACACGGGACAGCTCAATCAGCCCCAGCATTTT. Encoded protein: CASSNTGQLNQPQHF.

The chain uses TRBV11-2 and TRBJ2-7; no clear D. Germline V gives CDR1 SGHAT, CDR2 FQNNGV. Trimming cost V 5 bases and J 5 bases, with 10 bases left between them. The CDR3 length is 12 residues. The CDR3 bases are TGTGCCAGCAGCCCGAGACACAACGAGCAGTACTTC. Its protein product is CASSPRHNEQYF.

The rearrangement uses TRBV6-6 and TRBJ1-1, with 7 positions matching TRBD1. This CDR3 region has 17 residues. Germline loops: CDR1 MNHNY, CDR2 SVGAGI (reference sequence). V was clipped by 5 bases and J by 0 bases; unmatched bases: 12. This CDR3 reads CASSPRSRQGLNTEAFF. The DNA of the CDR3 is TGTGCCAGCAGTCCAAGATCTCGACAGGGACTGAACACTGAAGCTTTCTTT.

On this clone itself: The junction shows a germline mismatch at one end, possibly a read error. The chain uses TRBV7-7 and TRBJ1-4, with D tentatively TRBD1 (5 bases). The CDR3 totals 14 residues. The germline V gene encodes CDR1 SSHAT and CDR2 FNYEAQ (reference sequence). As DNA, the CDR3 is TGTGCTAGCAGCCCAGGGCTTGTAGGAGAAAAACTGTTTTTT. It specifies CASSPGLVGEKLFF. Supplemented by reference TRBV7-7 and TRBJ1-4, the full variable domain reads GAGVSQSPRYKVTKRGQDVTLRCDPISSHATLYWYQQALGQGPEFLTYFNYEAQPDKSGLPSDRFSAERPEGSISTLTIQRTEQRDSAMYRCASSPGLVGEKLFFGSGTQLSVL.

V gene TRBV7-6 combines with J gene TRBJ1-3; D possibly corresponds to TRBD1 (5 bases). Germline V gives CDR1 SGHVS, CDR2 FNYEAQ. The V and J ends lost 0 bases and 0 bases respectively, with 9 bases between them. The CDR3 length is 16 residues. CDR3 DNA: TGTGCCAGCAGCTTAGCGGGGCCAACCTCTGGAAACACCATATATTTT. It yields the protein CASSLAGPTSGNTIYF.

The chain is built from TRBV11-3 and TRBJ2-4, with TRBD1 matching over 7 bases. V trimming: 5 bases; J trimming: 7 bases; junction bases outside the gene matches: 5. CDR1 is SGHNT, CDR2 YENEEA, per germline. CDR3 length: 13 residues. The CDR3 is CASSPDRVNIQYF. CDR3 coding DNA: TGTGCCAGCAGCCCCGACAGGGTGAACATTCAGTACTTC.

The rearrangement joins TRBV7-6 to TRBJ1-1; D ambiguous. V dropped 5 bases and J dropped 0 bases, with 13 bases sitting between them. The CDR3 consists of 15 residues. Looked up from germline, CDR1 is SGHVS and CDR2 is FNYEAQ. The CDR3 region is CASSPQSRLNTEAFF. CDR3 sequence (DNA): TGTGCCAGCAGCCCGCAAAGCAGGTTGAACACTGAAGCTTTCTTT.

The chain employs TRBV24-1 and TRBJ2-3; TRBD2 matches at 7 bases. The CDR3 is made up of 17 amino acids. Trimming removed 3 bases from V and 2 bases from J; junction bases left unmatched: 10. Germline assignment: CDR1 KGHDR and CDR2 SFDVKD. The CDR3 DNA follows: TGTGCCACCAGTGATGGGGGTTTAGCGGGTTACACAGATACGCAGTATTTT. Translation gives CATSDGGLAGYTDTQYF.